This T cell receptor beta chain was captured in a study of chemoradiotherapy in HPV16-positive cancers. With 2 bases removed from V and 3 bases from J, the gap between germline ends came to 9 bases. This CDR3 has 13 residues. Per germline, CDR1 SGHDT and CDR2 YYEEEE. Sequenced by immunoSEQ multiplex PCR; TCRdb stores in-frame clones only, minus some. The table lists about 24,000 clones, less than 90% of them singletons. The sequencing used blood, collected from a patient who underwent chemoradiotherapy. The sequence was obtained from a human donor with HPV-associated anogenital cancer. This chain uses TRBV5-6 with TRBJ2-7; D might be TRBD2 (6 bases). The CDR3 protein is CASSLPGGYEQYF. The CDR3 DNA sequence: TGTGCCAGCAGCTTACCCGGGGGCTACGAGCAGTACTTC.